Shown below are 12 T cell receptor beta chains from a single sample sequenced in a study of CD8+ T cells in alopecia areata. Sequencing templates came from extracted RNA that was reverse transcribed into cDNA. The protocol was immunoSEQ multiplex PCR, while the TCRdb copy is restricted to in-frame clones and leaves out a portion. The data hold some 100,000 clones, with 60% observed a single time. The sample's treatment: oral pan-JAK inhibitor, 5-10 mg twice daily. The starting material was CD8+ T cells sorted from blood, obtained at approximately week 61, from a patient treated with tofacitinib. These receptors came from a human donor with alopecia areata.

This clone was seen a few times. The chain is built from TRBV29-1 and TRBJ1-1; D gene unclear. V was shortened by 1 base and J by 0 bases, with 6 bases between the two germline ends. The CDR3 covers 13 residues. Germline V gene sequence: CDR1 SQVTM, CDR2 ANQGSEA. This CDR3 reads CSVEAPMNTEAFF. In DNA form, the CDR3 reads TGCAGCGTTGAAGCGCCTATGAACACTGAAGCTTTCTTT.

The CDR3 loop reads CATKQYQETQYF. In DNA, the CDR3 is TGTGCCACCAAACAGTACCAAGAGACCCAGTACTTC. V gene TRBV15 combines with J gene TRBJ2-5; no firm D call. V was clipped by 7 bases and J by 0 bases, with 6 bases between them. Germline values: CDR1 LNHNV, CDR2 YYDKDF (reference sequence). The CDR3 extends over 12 amino acids.

This clone appeared a few times. The chain joins TRBV29-1 to TRBJ2-3, with D perhaps matching TRBD1 (6 bases). V shed 3 bases and J shed 5 bases, with 9 bases lying between them. Germline V gives CDR1 SQVTM, CDR2 ANQGSEA. The CDR3 is 12 amino acids. CDR3 amino acids: CSVEYREDTQYF. In DNA, the CDR3 is TGCAGCGTTGAGTACAGGGAAGATACGCAGTATTTT.

The chain is built from TRBV27 and TRBJ2-5; 9 bases are a match to TRBD2. Looked up from germline, CDR1 is MNHEY and CDR2 is SMNVEV (reference sequence). The CDR3 sequence is 16 residues long. Trimming took 3 bases from V and 4 from J; bases not matched to a gene: 9. CDR3 sequence reads: CASSLGPAGGSETQYF. CDR3 sequence (DNA): TGTGCCAGCAGTTTGGGCCCAGCGGGGGGTTCAGAGACCCAGTACTTC.

This clone was counted a few times. The rearrangement links TRBV5-1 to TRBJ2-3, with D uncertain. V lost 2 bases, J lost 4 bases, and 2 bases lay in between. CDR1 SGHRS and CDR2 YFSETQ come from the germline V gene. The CDR3 contains 11 residues. In nucleotides, the CDR3 is TGCGCCAGCAGCTTCGCAGATACGCAGTATTTT. Protein: CASSFADTQYF.

J is TRBJ2-7 and V is TRBV27; TRBD1 might be the D (5 bases). CDR3 length equals 11 residues. CDR1 MNHEY and CDR2 SMNVEV come from the germline V gene (reference sequence). The V and J ends lost 6 bases and 3 bases respectively, with 6 bases between them. CDR3 nucleotide sequence: TGTGCCAGCAGGGACAACTACGAGCAGTACTTC. It translates to CASRDNYEQYF.

The genes are TRBV2 and TRBJ1-1; perhaps TRBD1 as D (6 bases). The germline V gene encodes CDR1 SNHLY and CDR2 FYNNEI. With 10 bases removed from V and 6 bases from J, the gap between germline ends came to 24 bases. CDR3 length equals 15 residues. The CDR3 protein is CATVDRHSFFPEAFF. CDR3 nucleotide sequence: TGTGCCACCGTTGACAGGCATTCTTTTTTCCCTGAAGCTTTCTTT.

This clone was picked up a small number of times. CDR3 in DNA: TGCAGCGTGGGGGACAGTGATTACGAGCAGTACTTC. Residues: CSVGDSDYEQYF. The rearrangement joins TRBV29-1 to TRBJ2-7, with 7 bases fitting TRBD1. The trim removed 6 bases at V and 4 bases at J, leaving 6 bases unmatched. The length of the CDR3 is 12 residues. Germline V gene data show CDR1 as SQVTM and CDR2 as ANQGSEA.

The chain joins TRBV4-1 to TRBJ1-2; a possible D gene is TRBD1 (5 bases). This CDR3 region has 16 residues. V lost 0 bases, J lost 4 bases, and 15 bases lay in between. The V gene's germline CDR1 is MGHRA and CDR2 YSYEKL. CDR3: CASSQEGPGAGYGYTF. CDR3 coding DNA: TGCGCCAGCAGCCAAGAGGGCCCCGGGGCTGGCTATGGCTACACCTTC.

The V call is TRBV7-9, the J call TRBJ2-1; D not resolved. The V end was cut by 7 bases, the J end by 4 bases, with 17 bases between. There are 15 residues in the CDR3. Germline V CDR1 and CDR2: SEHNR, FQNEAQ (reference sequence). CDR3 sequence reads: CASTSSSEGYNEQFF. In DNA form, the CDR3 reads TGTGCCAGCACCAGCTCCTCCGAAGGGTACAATGAGCAGTTCTTC.

This clone was picked up a small number of times. The chain is built from TRBV2 and TRBJ2-3; 15 nucleotides align to TRBD2. This CDR3 has 16 amino acids. The J segment lost 2 bases and the V segment lost 6 bases, leaving 3 bases of the junction unmatched. Germline V gene data show CDR1 as SNHLY and CDR2 as FYNNEI. The CDR3 region is CASRGLAGGPTDTQYF. Here the CDR3 DNA reads TGTGCCAGCAGGGGACTAGCGGGGGGCCCCACAGATACGCAGTATTTT. Variable domain in full (rest from reference TRBV2 and TRBJ2-3): EPEVTQTPSHQVTQMGQEVILRCVPISNHLYFYWYRQILGQKVEFLVSFYNNEISEKSEIFDDQFSVERPDGSNFTLKIRSTKLEDSAMYFCASRGLAGGPTDTQYFGPGTRLTVL.

This clone came up once. This rearrangement joins TRBV5-6 to TRBJ2-7, with TRBD1 identical over 8 bases. There are 15 residues in the CDR3. Trimming at V came to 2 bases and at J to 1 base, leaving 5 bases not matched to a gene. Germline lookup yields CDR1 SGHDT and CDR2 YYEEEE. The CDR3 here is CASSFPGTGSYEQYF. The CDR3 nucleotides are TGTGCCAGCAGCTTTCCCGGGACAGGATCCTACGAGCAGTACTTC.